The source of this TCR beta chain is a study of CD8+ T cells in alopecia areata. Extracted from the samples, RNA was reverse transcribed into cDNA to serve as the sequencing template. Assay: immunoSEQ multiplex PCR; the TCRdb copy retains only in-frame clones and omits some. Of more than 110,000 clones in the sample, roughly 64% were seen once. The germline V gene has CDR1 SGHRS and CDR2 YFSETQ. After removal of 4 bases from V and 7 bases from J, the junction contained 6 bases not matched to a gene. The CDR3 extends over 14 amino acids. V is TRBV5-1 and J is TRBJ2-1; the match to TRBD1 covers 9 bases. The receptor comes from a human donor with alopecia areata. The specimen was CD4+ T cells sorted from blood, collected at week 0. CDR3 nucleotide sequence: TGCGCCAGCAGCGGGGGACAGGGAGGGAATGAGCAGTTCTTC. Residues: CASSGGQGGNEQFF. The full variable domain, its missing parts supplied by reference TRBV5-1 and TRBJ2-1, is KAGVTQTPRYLIKTRGQQVTLSCSPISGHRSVSWYQQTPGQGLQFLFEYFSETQRNKGNFPGRFSGRQFSNSRSEMNVSTLELGDSALYLCASSGGQGGNEQFFGPGTRLTVL.